The entry that follows covers one TCR beta chain sequence. Its target is not known. The CDR3 is 16 residues long. The V and J ends lost 3 bases and 1 base, in that order; junction bases with no gene match: 8. The V gene's germline CDR1 is LNHNV and CDR2 YYDKDF (reference sequence). Here immunoSEQ multiplex PCR was the method, and the copy in TCRdb shows in-frame clones only, minus some. The repertoire holds about 120,000 clones, approximately 93% seen once, with roughly 4.5% in the top ten. The source of the sample is a study of T cell responses to AZD1222 COVID-19 vaccine. Across the study: Second-dose recipients at about 4 or about 12 weeks were treated as one pooled group. Points from the study as a whole: The sample set comprised mostly white British donors with more females, and clonal diversity was possibly underestimated. Epitopes outside B.1.351 and B.1.1.7 mutated regions reportedly drew nearly half of spike TCRs.

Sequencing used peripheral blood, obtained on day 0 of AZD1222 vaccination. This rearrangement joins TRBV15 to TRBJ1-1; 7 bases line up with TRBD1. The TCR comes from an adult in good health. This chain's CDR3 is CATSRDAQGWNTEAFF. The CDR3 DNA is TGTGCCACCAGCAGGGATGCACAGGGGTGGAACACTGAAGCTTTCTTT.